These 13 T cell receptor beta chains originate from one sample sequenced in a study of T cell changes during pregnancy in multiple sclerosis (dated by TCRdb to about 2019). To prepare the library, the immunoSEQ multiplex PCR assay was applied. TCRdb limited this immuneACCESS table to in-frame rearrangements with V and J called. A share of clones is missing; checked studies link under half to unresolved V genes, and the rest is unexplained. The sample profile shows 35,000 to 45,000 clones; 93% of them were found once. The top ten clonotypes cover 0.35% to 0.5% of the sample. The specimen comprised CD4+ T cells from peripheral blood mononuclear cells, sampled in the first trimester of pregnancy. The source of these receptors is a female donor with multiple sclerosis, enrolled in a pregnancy study.

A few counts support this clone. This chain links TRBV27 with TRBJ2-7; 8 bases map to TRBD1. Trimming at V came to 5 bases and at J to 4 bases, leaving 7 bases not matched to a gene. The CDR3 length is 14 residues. CDR1 MNHEY and CDR2 SMNVEV come from the germline V gene (reference sequence). CDR3 residues: CASSRGQGPYEQYF. CDR3 DNA sequence: TGTGCCAGCAGTAGAGGACAGGGCCCGTACGAGCAGTACTTC.

The genes are TRBV7-2 and TRBJ1-2; perhaps TRBD1 as D (5 bases). The germline gives CDR1 SGHTA, CDR2 FQGNSA. This CDR3 is 15 amino acids long. Between the trimmed V and J ends, which lost 6 bases and 7 bases, there was a span of 21 bases. The CDR3 spells CASSKRGWDLGGYTF. The CDR3 bases are TGTGCCAGCAGTAAAAGGGGATGGGATTTAGGTGGCTACACCTTC.

The chain joins TRBV7-2 to TRBJ1-1; D ambiguous. The CDR3 runs 15 residues. Trimming cost V 3 bases and J 1 base, with 12 bases left between them. Germline loops: CDR1 SGHTA, CDR2 FQGNSA. CDR3: CASSFTFSGNTEAFF. The CDR3 region has the DNA TGTGCCAGCAGCTTTACCTTTTCGGGGAACACTGAAGCTTTCTTT.

The chain carries TRBV7-2 and TRBJ2-7; D perhaps matches TRBD2 (6 bases). The CDR3 sequence is 14 residues long. V was trimmed by 6 bases and J by 4 bases, leaving 16 bases between them. The V gene's germline CDR1 is SGHTA and CDR2 FQGNSA. The CDR3 region has the DNA TGTGCCAGCAGACCCACCGGAGCGGGTTACGAGCAGTACTTC. It yields the protein CASRPTGAGYEQYF. Supplemented by reference TRBV7-2 and TRBJ2-7, the full variable domain reads GAGVSQSPSNKVTEKGKDVELRCDPISGHTALYWYRQSLGQGLEFLIYFQGNSAPDKSGLPSDRFSAERTGGSVSTLTIQRTQQEDSAVYLCASRPTGAGYEQYFGPGTRLTVT.

The chain has TRBV28 and TRBJ2-5; weak D call: TRBD2 (6 bases). The length of the CDR3 is 14 residues. Germline loops: CDR1 MDHEN, CDR2 SYDVKM. V was shortened by 6 bases and J by 2 bases, with 13 bases between the two germline ends. CDR3 loop: CASRSGVGQETQYF. The CDR3 coding sequence is TGTGCCAGCAGGTCGGGGGTCGGGCAAGAGACCCAGTACTTC.

This clone showed up just once. The gene calls are TRBV14 and TRBJ1-1; 11 bases are shared with TRBD1. Germline V gene sequence: CDR1 SGHDN, CDR2 FVKESK. V shed 1 base and J 4 bases; nucleotides not matched to a gene: 8. There are 17 residues in the CDR3. The CDR3 DNA follows: TGTGCCAGCAGCCAAGGCAGGGACAGGGGGTTCGGCACTGAAGCTTTCTTT. Its protein is CASSQGRDRGFGTEAFF.

This clone was found a few times. The rearrangement links TRBV7-2 to TRBJ1-1, with D possibly being TRBD1 (6 bases). CDR3 length equals 13 residues. In germline, CDR1 is SGHTA, CDR2 FQGNSA. V gave up 6 bases and J gave up 3 bases, with 11 bases separating them. CDR3 loop: CASRLQGHTEAFF. CDR3 coding DNA: TGTGCCAGCAGATTACAGGGTCACACTGAAGCTTTCTTT. Drawing the rest from reference TRBV7-2 and TRBJ1-1, the complete variable domain is GAGVSQSPSNKVTEKGKDVELRCDPISGHTALYWYRQSLGQGLEFLIYFQGNSAPDKSGLPSDRFSAERTGGSVSTLTIQRTQQEDSAVYLCASRLQGHTEAFFGQGTRLTVV.

The rearrangement uses TRBV5-1 and TRBJ2-1; TRBD2 matches 7 bases. This CDR3 is built from 11 residues. The germline V gene has CDR1 SGHRS and CDR2 YFSETQ. V lost 7 bases and J lost 6; bases outside the gene matches: 1. The CDR3 DNA is TGCGCCAGCGGGAGGGCCAATGAGCAGTTCTTC. Encoded protein: CASGRANEQFF.

The CDR3 is CSARSNEQYF. CDR3 bases: TGCAGTGCCCGGAGCAATGAGCAGTACTTC. This chain connects TRBV20-1 to TRBJ2-7; no clear D gene. The length of the CDR3 is 10 residues. V gave up 6 bases and J gave up 7 bases, with 10 bases separating them. The germline gives CDR1 DFQATT, CDR2 SNEGSKA (reference sequence).

The chain uses TRBV2 and TRBJ2-7; TRBD2 aligns across 8 bases. Germline assignment: CDR1 SNHLY and CDR2 FYNNEI. The CDR3 sequence is 15 residues long. V trimming: 6 bases; J trimming: 6 bases; junction bases outside the gene matches: 13. The CDR3 bases are TGTGCCAGCAGGGTAATTGGTCTAGCGGGCGGCGAGCAGTACTTC. Translated: CASRVIGLAGGEQYF. The entire variable domain, with the rest obtained from reference TRBV2 and TRBJ2-7, is as follows: EPEVTQTPSHQVTQMGQEVILRCVPISNHLYFYWYRQILGQKVEFLVSFYNNEISEKSEIFDDQFSVERPDGSNFTLKIRSTKLEDSAMYFCASRVIGLAGGEQYFGPGTRLTVT.

CDR3: CAWTGSSYNEQFF. In DNA form, the CDR3 reads TGTGCCTGGACAGGGTCCTCCTACAATGAGCAGTTCTTC. The V and J genes are TRBV30 and TRBJ2-1; possible D gene TRBD1, 5 bases. Trimming shortened V by 4 bases and J by 0 bases, and 7 bases separated the two germline ends. The CDR3 has 13 residues. Germline lookup yields CDR1 GTSNPN and CDR2 SVGIG (reference sequence).

The gene calls are TRBV7-8 and TRBJ2-3; D not certain. CDR1 and CDR2 (germline): SGHVS, FQNEAQ. V lost 6 bases and J lost 4, with 14 bases in between. This CDR3 is built from 14 residues. The CDR3 DNA follows: TGTGCCAGCAGACATAGCTTACGAGCAGATACGCAGTATTTT. It is translated as CASRHSLRADTQYF.

CDR3 amino acids: CAWSALGLAGIYNEQFF. The DNA of the CDR3 is TGTGCCTGGAGTGCCCTGGGACTAGCGGGGATCTACAATGAGCAGTTCTTC. J is TRBJ2-1 and V is TRBV30; TRBD2 aligns across 13 bases. Losses at the gene ends were 1 base for V and 3 bases for J; bases not matched to a gene: 6. Germline loops: CDR1 GTSNPN, CDR2 SVGIG (reference sequence). The CDR3 covers 17 residues.